These T cell receptor beta chains were read from a single sample in a study of T-cell reconstitution after alpha-beta-depleted transplantation in children. A single record per CDR3 protein comes from TCRdb applying MiXCR to the PCR reads. Of around 600,000 distinct CDR3 sequences detected, approximately 22% appear once; the ten largest clones hold roughly an eighth. Sequenced here: PBMCs, mostly from graft donor cells, sampled 360 days after TCRalphabeta/CD19-depleted stem cell transplant. Receptors originate from a boy younger than two who had a stem cell transplant for acute myeloid leukemia, so the T cells may come from the graft donor. The CDR3 runs from the conserved cysteine through the conserved F or W. The D gene is left open where the match is weak. Clone sizes are given selectively: once, few, many, or a class where the clone is expanded.

j_call: TRBJ2-2
d_call: TRBD2
v_call: TRBV15
clone_size: few
cdr3_aa: CATSRGFRYSGGLNTGELFF
cdr3_nt: TGTGCCACCAGCAGAGGATTCAGATATAGCGGGGGCCTGAACACCGGGGAGCTGTTTTTT

j_call: TRBJ2-1
d_call: NA
v_call: TRBV20-1
clone_size: few
cdr3_aa: CSARDGGISYNEQFF
cdr3_nt: TGCAGTGCTAGAGATGGAGGAATATCGTACAATGAGCAGTTCTTC

j_call: TRBJ2-3
d_call: TRBD2
v_call: TRBV12-3/TRBV12-4
clone_size: few
cdr3_aa: CASTPIGLAGDTQYF
cdr3_nt: TGTGCCAGCACACCCATCGGACTAGCGGGAGATACGCAGTATTTT

j_call: TRBJ2-2
d_call: NA
v_call: TRBV18
clone_size: NA
cdr3_aa: CASSPPKGNTGELFF
cdr3_nt: TGTGCCAGCTCACCACCGAAGGGAAACACCGGGGAGCTGTTTTTT

j_call: TRBJ2-1
d_call: TRBD2
v_call: TRBV4-1
clone_size: NA
cdr3_aa: CASSQVLAGGLGEQFF
cdr3_nt: TGCGCCAGCAGCCAAGTGCTAGCGGGGGGGCTGGGTGAGCAGTTCTTC

j_call: TRBJ2-1
d_call: NA
v_call: TRBV5-1
clone_size: many
cdr3_aa: CASSPEGVHSYNEQFF
cdr3_nt: TGCGCCAGCAGCCCAGAAGGGGTCCACTCCTACAATGAGCAGTTCTTC

j_call: TRBJ1-2
d_call: TRBD1
v_call: TRBV2
clone_size: NA
cdr3_aa: CASSGYTPGTANYGYTF
cdr3_nt: TGTGCCAGCAGTGGATACACACCCGGGACAGCTAACTATGGCTACACCTTC

j_call: TRBJ2-3
d_call: TRBD2
v_call: TRBV20-1
clone_size: NA
cdr3_aa: CSVKSGGRTDTQYF
cdr3_nt: TGCAGTGTCAAGAGCGGGGGCCGCACAGATACGCAGTATTTT

j_call: TRBJ1-5
d_call: NA
v_call: TRBV12-3/TRBV12-4
clone_size: few
cdr3_aa: CASSRASNQPQHF
cdr3_nt: TGTGCCAGCAGCCGAGCTAGCAATCAGCCCCAGCATTTT

j_call: TRBJ1-4
d_call: NA
v_call: TRBV7-2
clone_size: many
cdr3_aa: CASSPGGRTEKLFF
cdr3_nt: TGTGCCAGCAGCCCTGGGGGCAGGACTGAAAAACTGTTTTTT

j_call: TRBJ1-1
d_call: TRBD1
v_call: TRBV6-4
clone_size: NA
cdr3_aa: CASSDRDRGTNTEAFF
cdr3_nt: TGTGCCAGCAGTGACCGGGACAGGGGAACGAACACTGAAGCTTTCTTT

j_call: TRBJ1-6
d_call: TRBD1
v_call: TRBV12-3/TRBV12-4
clone_size: many
cdr3_aa: CASSPGWGQTNSPLHF
cdr3_nt: TGTGCCAGCAGTCCTGGTTGGGGACAGACTAATTCACCCCTCCACTTT

j_call: TRBJ2-7
d_call: NA
v_call: TRBV9
clone_size: many
cdr3_aa: CASSTDTGPYEQYF
cdr3_nt: TGTGCCAGCAGCACAGACACAGGCCCCTACGAGCAGTACTTC

j_call: TRBJ2-5
d_call: NA
v_call: TRBV6-2/TRBV6-3
clone_size: once
cdr3_aa: CASSFNRLQETQYF
cdr3_nt: TGTGCCAGCAGTTTCAACAGGCTCCAAGAGACCCAGTACTTC

j_call: TRBJ2-5
d_call: NA
v_call: TRBV20-1
clone_size: many
cdr3_aa: CSAHSRRLTGETQYF
cdr3_nt: TGCAGTGCACATAGCAGGCGGCTAACGGGGGAGACCCAGTACTTC

j_call: TRBJ2-4
d_call: TRBD1
v_call: TRBV5-1
clone_size: many
cdr3_aa: CASSIRTGDQNIQYF
cdr3_nt: TGCGCCAGCAGCATCCGGACAGGGGACCAAAACATTCAGTACTTC

j_call: TRBJ1-2
d_call: NA
v_call: TRBV28
clone_size: few
cdr3_aa: CASSLSQGLYYGYTF
cdr3_nt: TGTGCCAGCAGTTTGTCCCAGGGGCTCTATTATGGCTACACCTTC

j_call: TRBJ2-5
d_call: TRBD2
v_call: TRBV3-1
clone_size: many
cdr3_aa: CASGTGGPETQYF
cdr3_nt: TGTGCCAGCGGGACGGGGGGGCCTGAGACCCAGTACTTC

j_call: TRBJ1-4
d_call: TRBD1
v_call: TRBV12-3/TRBV12-4
clone_size: NA
cdr3_aa: CASSLLGGDEKLFF
cdr3_nt: TGTGCCAGCAGTTTATTAGGGGGCGATGAAAAACTGTTTTTT

j_call: TRBJ1-5
d_call: NA
v_call: TRBV9
clone_size: NA
cdr3_aa: CASSHSPGNQPQHF
cdr3_nt: TGTGCCAGCAGCCACAGCCCGGGCAATCAGCCCCAGCATTTT

j_call: TRBJ1-2
d_call: NA
v_call: TRBV6-5
clone_size: few
cdr3_aa: CASSYGGTYGYTF
cdr3_nt: TGTGCCAGCAGTTACGGGGGAACCTATGGCTACACCTTC

j_call: TRBJ2-5
d_call: NA
v_call: TRBV6-5
clone_size: NA
cdr3_aa: CASGLGWETQYF
cdr3_nt: TGTGCCAGCGGACTGGGGTGGGAGACCCAGTACTTC

j_call: TRBJ2-5
d_call: TRBD2
v_call: TRBV9
clone_size: NA
cdr3_aa: CASSVGPAGGETQYF
cdr3_nt: TGTGCCAGCAGCGTAGGCCCAGCGGGGGGAGAGACCCAGTACTTC

j_call: TRBJ2-1
d_call: NA
v_call: TRBV20-1
clone_size: few
cdr3_aa: CCARGQLEETWNEQFF
cdr3_nt: TGCTGTGCTAGGGGCCAACTAGAGGAGACCTGGAATGAGCAGTTCTTC

j_call: TRBJ1-5
d_call: NA
v_call: TRBV12-3/TRBV12-4
clone_size: many
cdr3_aa: CASSSAGQPQHF
cdr3_nt: TGTGCCAGCAGTTCCGCCGGACAGCCCCAGCATTTT